This is a list of T cell receptor beta chains from one sample in a study of OX40 agonist ivuxolimab in advanced cancers. TCRdb's copy holds only in-frame clones and misses some; the assay was immunoSEQ multiplex PCR. The table has around 62,000 clones, about nine tenths seen once; the top ten hold less than 0.4%. Sample: CD4+ or CD8+ T cells sorted from blood, taken in a trial of the OX40 agonist ivuxolimab. These receptor sequences come from an adult with an advanced solid tumor such as melanoma, head and neck, liver or kidney cancer. CDR3s include the opening cysteine and the closing phenylalanine or tryptophan. The D gene is left open where the match is weak. Clone size, where shown, is once, few, many, or a class for clones that have expanded.

d_gene	abundance	v_gene	j_gene	len	CDR3nt	CDR3aa
-	-	TRBV18	TRBJ1-5	15	TGTGCCAGCTCACCGGCAGGGGAGAGCAATCAGCCCCAGCATTTT	CASSPAGESNQPQHF
-	-	TRBV7-9	TRBJ2-2	15	TGTGCCAGCAGTCCCCCGGCCCTGAACACCGGGGAGCTGTTTTTT	CASSPPALNTGELFF
TRBD1	-	TRBV7-9	TRBJ2-7	14	TGTGCCAGCAGCCCCGGGACAGGGGGCTTCGAGCAGTACTTC	CASSPGTGGFEQYF
TRBD2	-	TRBV6-1	TRBJ2-1	15	TGTGCCAGCAGTGACGGAGCGGGGGGCCCCAATGAGCAGTTCTTC	CASSDGAGGPNEQFF
TRBD1	-	TRBV4-1	TRBJ2-4	15	TGCGCCAGCAGCCAAGAAGGGGGCGGCAAAAACATTCAGTACTTC	CASSQEGGGKNIQYF
-	-	TRBV20-1	TRBJ2-1	11	TGCAGTGCTACTAAGCCAAATGAGCAGTTCTTC	CSATKPNEQFF
-	once	TRBV6-1	TRBJ1-2	13	TGTGCCAGCAAGGGGTGGGGGAGCTATGGCTACACCTTC	CASKGWGSYGYTF
-	once	TRBV14	TRBJ1-2	17	TGTGCCAGCAGCCAAGCCCTCTCCGGGTGGGGCGTCTATGGCTACACCTTC	CASSQALSGWGVYGYTF
-	-	TRBV6-1	TRBJ1-1	16	TGTGCCAGCAGTGAAGACAGGGCTATCCAGGGGACTGAAGCTTTCTTT	CASSEDRAIQGTEAFF
TRBD1	-	TRBV7-2	TRBJ1-5	15	TGTGCCAGCAGCCCCCTAGACAGGGTCGATCAGCCCCAGCATTTT	CASSPLDRVDQPQHF
TRBD1	-	TRBV18	TRBJ1-3	15	TGTGCCAGCTCACCCCCGGGACAGGCGGAAAACACCATATATTTT	CASSPPGQAENTIYF
TRBD1	-	TRBV7-8	TRBJ1-5	15	TGTGCCAGCAGTGGGAAGACAGGGGGCAATCAGCCCCAGCATTTT	CASSGKTGGNQPQHF
-	-	TRBV27	TRBJ1-1	14	TGTGCCAGCAGTTTATACGGGGGAGGCACTGAAGCTTTCTTT	CASSLYGGGTEAFF
-	-	TRBV4-1	TRBJ2-7	17	TGCGCCAGCAGCCAAACCCGCAGAGGCCTCTTGTCCTCCGAGCAGTACTTC	CASSQTRRGLLSSEQYF
-	-	TRBV7-2	TRBJ1-2	11	TGTGCCAGCAGCTTAGTGAGTGGCTACACCTTC	CASSLVSGYTF
-	-	TRBV30	TRBJ1-2	12	TGTGCCTGGACCAATTGGGAACGTGGCTACACCTTC	CAWTNWERGYTF
-	-	TRBV6-5	TRBJ1-2	13	TGTGCCAGCAGCGAGACGGGCGGGTATGGCTACACCTTC	CASSETGGYGYTF
-	few	TRBV9	TRBJ2-3	16	TGTGCCAGCAGCCCCCGGGCGTCCTCTGGCACAGATACGCAGTATTTT	CASSPRASSGTDTQYF
TRBD1	-	TRBV10-3	TRBJ2-5	14	TGTGCCATCAGTGAGTCGGGGACAGGGGGCCTGAAGTACTTC	CAISESGTGGLKYF
-	-	TRBV20-1	TRBJ2-5	10	TGCAGTGCCTTGGGAGAGACCCAGTACTTC	CSALGETQYF
-	-	TRBV30	TRBJ1-2	11	TGTGCCTGGAGTTTGGGCTATGGCTACACCTTC	CAWSLGYGYTF
-	-	TRBV6-1	TRBJ1-5	15	TGTGCCAGCAGTACCCCCGACAGGCACAATCAGCCCCAGCATTTT	CASSTPDRHNQPQHF
-	-	TRBV27	TRBJ1-5	14	TGTGCCAGCAGTTTATGGAGCAGCAATCAGCCCCAGCATTTT	CASSLWSSNQPQHF
TRBD2	-	TRBV6-6	TRBJ2-3	14	TGTGCCAGCCGAATAGCGGGGAGCACAGATACGCAGTATTTT	CASRIAGSTDTQYF
-	-	TRBV27	TRBJ1-6	16	TGTGCCAGCAGTTTAGTGGTGGGGGGCAATAATTCACCCCTCCACTTT	CASSLVVGGNNSPLHF
-	-	TRBV11-2	TRBJ2-1	19	TGTGCCAGCAGCTTAGAGGTGCGGTTGAGGGGCGGAATTGACAATGAGCAGTTCTTC	CASSLEVRLRGGIDNEQFF
TRBD1	-	TRBV5-1	TRBJ2-1	13	TGCGCCAGCAGCCCGGACAGGGCCCATGGGAAGTTCTTC	CASSPDRAHGKFF
TRBD1	once	TRBV5-5	TRBJ1-5	17	TGTGCCAGCAGTCTCCGGGACAGGGGAGCGGGCAATCAGCCCCAGCATTTT	CASSLRDRGAGNQPQHF
TRBD1	-	TRBV6-4	TRBJ1-2	14	TGTGCCAGCAGTCCGACAGGGGATAACTATGGCTACACCTTC	CASSPTGDNYGYTF
-	once	TRBV7-8	TRBJ2-1	17	TGTGCCAGCAGCGCAATAGAAGTCCGAGCACGACCCAATGAGCAGTTCTTC	CASSAIEVRARPNEQFF
-	-	TRBV18	TRBJ2-3	14	TGTGCCAGCTCACGAGACACTCGCACAGATACGCAGTATTTT	CASSRDTRTDTQYF
-	-	TRBV30	TRBJ2-5	11	TGTGCCTGGAGTGCTAAAGAGACCCAGTACTTC	CAWSAKETQYF
TRBD1	-	TRBV9	TRBJ2-2	17	TGTGCCAGCAGCGTAGTTGGAGGGGACAGGGGATCCGGGGAGCTGTTTTTT	CASSVVGGDRGSGELFF
-	-	TRBV27	TRBJ1-1	13	TGTGCCAGCGCACTGACACGCAACACTGAAGCTTTCTTT	CASALTRNTEAFF
-	-	TRBV5-5	TRBJ2-1	10	TGTGCCAGCGCCTACAATGAGCAGTTCTTC	CASAYNEQFF
TRBD1	once	TRBV6-1	TRBJ1-5	15	TGTGCCAGCAAGGGGGTCTACAGGGGGAATCAGCCCCAGCATTTT	CASKGVYRGNQPQHF
-	once	TRBV7-9	TRBJ1-2	13	TGTGCCAGCAGCCGAGACAGACGAGGGGGCTACACCTTC	CASSRDRRGGYTF
-	few	TRBV19	TRBJ1-6	15	TGTGCCAGTACCCCTCGTCCGGATCAAAATTCACCCCTCCACTTT	CASTPRPDQNSPLHF
-	once	TRBV5-1	TRBJ2-7	15	TGCGCCAGCAGCTTGGGTGGCTCCAGCTCCTACGAGCAGTACTTC	CASSLGGSSSYEQYF
-	-	TRBV13	TRBJ2-1	15	TGTGCCAGCAGCTTAGCTCTCCTAACCTACAATGAGCAGTTCTTC	CASSLALLTYNEQFF
-	-	TRBV6-5	TRBJ1-5	15	TGTGCCAGCAGGGCACAGGGCGAGAAAAATCAGCCCCAGCATTTT	CASRAQGEKNQPQHF
-	-	TRBV7-6	TRBJ2-7	12	TGTGCCAGCAGCCTGGGGTCCGGGGAGCAGTACTTC	CASSLGSGEQYF
-	-	TRBV14	TRBJ2-1	18	TGTGCCAGCAGCCAGGACGGGGTTTTGAGGGTCGACTACAATGAGCAGTTCTTC	CASSQDGVLRVDYNEQFF
TRBD1	-	TRBV10-3	TRBJ1-3	15	TGTGCCATCAGTGGGGACAGGGGGTCTGGAAACACCATATATTTT	CAISGDRGSGNTIYF
TRBD2	few	TRBV6-5	TRBJ2-2	16	TGTGCCAGCAGTTACAGGCGGGGGGGTGGCACCGGGGAGCTGTTTTTT	CASSYRRGGGTGELFF
-	-	TRBV4-3	TRBJ1-6	16	TGCGCCAGCGCCAGGGGCGATGGCCTCCGTAATTCACCCCTCCACTTT	CASARGDGLRNSPLHF
TRBD1	-	TRBV7-9	TRBJ2-7	13	TGTGCCAGCAAAGGGGGCGGATCCTACGAGCAGTACTTC	CASKGGGSYEQYF
-	-	TRBV7-9	TRBJ2-1	13	TGTGCTTCGCCCGGGGTCTCCTACAATGAGCAGTTCTTC	CASPGVSYNEQFF
TRBD1	-	TRBV5-1	TRBJ2-3	15	TGCGCCAGCACCCGGACAGGGGGCGATATAGATACGCAGTATTTT	CASTRTGGDIDTQYF
-	-	TRBV12-5	TRBJ1-5	12	TGTGCTAGTGGTTTTAGTAATCAGCCCCAGCATTTT	CASGFSNQPQHF
-	-	TRBV5-6	TRBJ2-2	15	TGTGCCAGCGGTACTATCCCCGCGAACACCGGGGAGCTGTTTTTT	CASGTIPANTGELFF
TRBD2	-	TRBV6-5	TRBJ2-7	15	TGTGCCAGCAGTTCCAGCGGGGGGGAATCCTACGAGCAGTACTTC	CASSSSGGESYEQYF
-	few	TRBV18	TRBJ2-7	14	TGTGCCAGCTCACCACAACCCCTCGGGGTCGAGCAGTACTTC	CASSPQPLGVEQYF